The source of this T cell receptor (beta chain) is a study of blood T cell repertoires in COVID-19. Study as a whole: Acute and convalescent COVID-19 specimens originated in the United States, Italy and Spain. Sources were T cells, B-cell-depleted T cells, or PBMCs; the material itself was cDNA or gDNA.

Source study methods: The authors estimated nucleated cell counts from reference gene primer amplification. Only in-frame clones appear in the TCRdb table, and some are missing; sequencing was by immunoSEQ multiplex PCR. The V and J calls and clone size are taken from that table; D and trimming were inferred from the DNA. This sample yields just over 650,000 clones, of which about 90% are seen a single time; roughly 0.25% belongs to the top ten. CDR1 and CDR2 from the germline V gene are MNHEY and SMNVEV (reference sequence). The V end lost 5 bases, the J end lost 0 bases, and 8 bases lay between the germline ends. The CDR3 consists of 15 residues.

The chain carries TRBV27 and TRBJ1-6; D unresolved. This TCR was sampled from a woman in her late teens or twenties with acute or convalescent COVID-19. The sample consisted of peripheral blood. CDR3 DNA sequence: TGTGCCAGCAGTCCAACCAGCTCCTATAATTCACCCCTCCACTTT. This sequence encodes CASSPTSSYNSPLHF.